These T cell receptor beta chains were read from a single sample in a study of T-cell memory formation after mild COVID-19. TCRdb reprocessed the 5' RACE reads with MiXCR, giving one entry per CDR3 protein. The table includes a few hundred thousand distinct CDR3 sequences, 25% to 30% detected once. The sample taken for sequencing was PBMCs or a T cell subset sorted from them (not recorded which). The origin of the receptors is an adult woman who had mild COVID-19 (a few samples of this study predate the infection). Cell type and time point are not known. Each CDR3 is given with its conserved first and last residue. The D gene is left open where the match is weak. Clone size is not always given. Where it is, it says once, few, many or a class for expanded clones.

TRBD2	TRBV20-1	TRBJ2-7	few	CSAESSGSYEQYF	TGCAGTGCAGAGTCTAGCGGGAGCTACGAGCAGTACTTC
-	TRBV6-6	TRBJ1-1	-	CASSWAGEGTEAFF	TGTGCCAGCAGTTGGGCAGGGGAGGGCACTGAAGCTTTCTTT
-	TRBV12-3/TRBV12-4	TRBJ1-1	few	CASSLGGDGEAFF	TGTGCCAGCAGTTTAGGGGGGGACGGAGAAGCTTTCTTT
TRBD1	TRBV9	TRBJ2-5	-	CASSVVAGGYETQYF	TGTGCCAGCAGCGTAGTGGCAGGGGGATATGAGACCCAGTACTTC
TRBD1	TRBV20-1	TRBJ2-7	-	CSARDPGQGSEQYF	TGCAGTGCTAGAGATCCGGGACAGGGTTCCGAGCAGTACTTC
TRBD1	TRBV24-1	TRBJ2-7	few	CATSEPGQGIYEQYF	TGTGCCACCAGTGAACCGGGACAGGGAATCTACGAGCAGTACTTC
TRBD2	TRBV7-2	TRBJ2-1	many	CASSPSGRAYNEQFF	TGTGCCAGCAGCCCTAGCGGGAGGGCCTACAATGAGCAGTTCTTC
-	TRBV12-3/TRBV12-4	TRBJ1-6	few	CASSNHSTYNSPLHF	TGTGCCAGCAGTAACCACAGCACCTATAATTCACCCCTCCACTTT
-	TRBV20-1	TRBJ1-1	-	CSAHRLTEAFF	TGCAGTGCTCACAGGTTAACTGAAGCTTTCTTT
TRBD2	TRBV12-3/TRBV12-4	TRBJ2-7	few	CASRVLAGVEQYF	TGTGCCAGCAGGGTCCTAGCGGGGGTTGAGCAGTACTTC
-	TRBV7-9	TRBJ1-1	-	CASTLFGLNTEAFF	TGTGCCAGCACCCTGTTCGGCTTAAACACTGAAGCTTTCTTT
-	TRBV6-6	TRBJ1-1	few	CASSLQGVNTEAFF	TGTGCCAGCAGTTTGCAGGGTGTGAACACTGAAGCTTTCTTT